These 21 T cell receptor beta chains were sequenced from one sample in a study of human T cells and chemical hapten exposure. TCRdb re-called the RACE reads with MiXCR, one entry per CDR3 protein. The sample lists about 380,000 distinct CDR3 sequences, nearly 6.5% occurring once. Time point of the sample: patch test 2, 6 weeks after DPC sensitization. Indicated treatment: therapeutic diphenylcyclopropenone sensitization with weekly scalp DPC. The source was whole blood, collected in connection with sensitization to the hapten diphenylcyclopropenone (DPC). These receptors were collected from a woman aged 18-35 years with alopecia areata. Some clones in this sample may be carry-over from other donors' samples.

The rearrangement links TRBV18 to TRBJ2-2, with a possible D match to TRBD2 (6 bases). Germline V gene lookup returns CDR1 KGHSH and CDR2 LQKENI. V dropped 2 bases and J dropped 3 bases, with 13 bases sitting between them. The CDR3 consists of 16 residues. CDR3 sequence reads: CASSPWGGKDTGELFF. CDR3 nucleotides: TGTGCCAGCTCACCATGGGGAGGAAAGGACACCGGGGAGCTGTTTTTT.

The CDR3 DNA follows: TGCAGTGCTCCAAGGCCGGCCGGGGGCGGCGATGAGCAGTTCTTC. Protein: CSAPRPAGGGDEQFF. The chain uses TRBV20-1 and TRBJ2-1; either TRBD1 or TRBD2 may fit D (6 bases each). Looked up from germline, CDR1 is DFQATT and CDR2 is SNEGSKA (reference sequence). Trimming took off 5 bases at V and 8 bases at J, with 22 bases between the two ends. CDR3 length: 15 residues.

This clonotype was detected many times. This chain connects TRBV5-6 to TRBJ1-5; no clear D gene. The CDR3 has 17 amino acids. Trimming stripped 3 bases from V and 1 base from J, with 17 bases between. Looked up from germline, CDR1 is SGHDT and CDR2 is YYEEEE. In DNA, the CDR3 is TGTGCCAGCAGCTCCTACTGGACGGAGATAAGCAATCAGCCCCAGCATTTT. This gives the protein CASSSYWTEISNQPQHF.

This clonotype has just a few counts. The genes are TRBV5-5 and TRBJ1-4; D not certain. Germline V CDR1 and CDR2: SGHKS, YYEKEE (reference sequence). The CDR3 spans 16 residues. V lost 0 bases and J 3 bases, leaving 12 bases between the germline ends. CDR3 DNA: TGTGCCAGCAGCTTGGCGGCGGCCGGAGCTAATGAAAAACTGTTTTTT. Translating it yields CASSLAAAGANEKLFF.

V is TRBV6-5 and J is TRBJ1-1; D is unclear. The CDR3 has 14 residues. Germline CDR1 reads MNHEY; CDR2 reads SVGAGI. V lost 6 bases and J 0 bases, leaving 11 bases between the germline ends. The CDR3 protein is CASSRVLLNTEAFF. In DNA, the CDR3 is TGTGCCAGCAGCCGTGTCCTTCTGAACACTGAAGCTTTCTTT.

There are many counts of this clonotype. V gene TRBV29-1 combines with J gene TRBJ2-5; 9 bases line up with TRBD1. Per germline, CDR1 SQVTM and CDR2 ANQGSEA. The ends lost 2 bases at V and 5 bases at J; junction bases unmatched: 12. The CDR3 has 16 residues. CDR3 residues: CSVEIRAGTGIETQYF. In DNA form, the CDR3 reads TGCAGCGTTGAAATTCGGGCCGGGACAGGGATCGAGACCCAGTACTTC. Drawing the rest from reference TRBV29-1 and TRBJ2-5, the complete variable domain is SAVISQKPSRDICQRGTSLTIQCQVDSQVTMMFWYRQQPGQSLTLIATANQGSEATYESGFVIDKFPISRPNLTFSTLTVSNMSPEDSSIYLCSVEIRAGTGIETQYFGPGTRLLVL.

V usage is TRBV12-3 or TRBV12-4 and J usage is TRBJ1-6; TRBD1 aligns across 10 bases. The CDR3 spans 16 residues. V trimming: 6 bases; J trimming: 0 bases; junction bases outside the gene matches: 2. CDR3 sequence: CASSRDRGSYNSPLHF. The DNA for the CDR3 is TGTGCCAGCAGCCGGGACAGGGGCTCCTATAATTCACCCCTCCACTTT.

This clonotype was counted at least ten times. The J gene is TRBJ1-1, the V gene TRBV5-1; 8 nucleotides match TRBD1. This CDR3 has 14 amino acids. Germline CDR1 is SGHRS and CDR2 is YFSETQ. Trimming at V came to 1 base and at J to 6 bases, leaving 5 bases not matched to a gene. CDR3 region: CASSLRGQDSEAFF. For the CDR3, the DNA is TGCGCCAGCAGCTTGAGGGGACAGGATTCTGAAGCTTTCTTT. Combining the CDR3 with reference TRBV5-1 and TRBJ1-1 gives the whole variable domain KAGVTQTPRYLIKTRGQQVTLSCSPISGHRSVSWYQQTPGQGLQFLFEYFSETQRNKGNFPGRFSGRQFSNSRSEMNVSTLELGDSALYLCASSLRGQDSEAFFGQGTRLTVV.

The V call is TRBV9, the J call TRBJ1-5; D remains unclear. Germline CDR1 is SGDLS and CDR2 is YYNGEE. CDR3 length: 14 amino acids. V was pared by 4 bases and J by 2 bases, with 10 bases between. As DNA, the CDR3 is TGTGCCAGCAGCACCCGGGGAGGCAATCAGCCCCAGCATTTT. The encoded protein is CASSTRGGNQPQHF.

This clonotype has just a few counts. The chain carries TRBV5-1 and TRBJ2-7; maybe TRBD2 (5 bases). CDR1 SGHRS and CDR2 YFSETQ come from the germline V gene. Trimming cost V 6 bases and J 5 bases, with 18 bases left between them. The CDR3 consists of 14 residues. The CDR3 here is CASKSLGAEDEQYF. The CDR3 region has the DNA TGCGCCAGCAAATCCTTGGGCGCGGAGGACGAGCAGTACTTC.

This clonotype was found many times. The V and J genes are TRBV4-3 and TRBJ1-5; D is perhaps TRBD1 (6 bases). The CDR3 contains 15 residues. Germline loops: CDR1 LGHNA, CDR2 YSLEER. V was trimmed by 0 bases and J by 2 bases, leaving 8 bases between them. The CDR3, as DNA: TGCGCCAGCAGCCAAGAAGGGGGAGGCAATCAGCCCCAGCATTTT. It codes for CASSQEGGGNQPQHF.

The chain couples TRBV4-1 to TRBJ1-4; D is possibly TRBD1 (6 bases). The CDR3 is made up of 15 amino acids. Trimming took 0 bases from V and 4 from J, leaving 9 bases between them. From germline, CDR1 is MGHRA and CDR2 YSYEKL. The CDR3 sequence: CASSQDQGYNEKLFF. The CDR3 coding sequence is TGCGCCAGCAGCCAAGATCAGGGGTATAATGAAAAACTGTTTTTT.

This clonotype has only a few counts. The V gene is TRBV5-1, the J gene TRBJ2-3; TRBD2 matches 8 bases. The ends lost 0 bases at V and 2 bases at J; junction bases unmatched: 5. The CDR3 loop spans 16 amino acids. Germline CDR1 and CDR2: SGHRS and YFSETQ. The CDR3 nucleotides are TGCGCCAGCAGCTTGGCCCTACTAGCGGCCACAGATACGCAGTATTTT. Translating it yields CASSLALLAATDTQYF.

This clonotype showed up many times. The rearrangement joins TRBV9 to TRBJ2-3, with 8 bases identical to TRBD2. V dropped 6 bases and J dropped 4; count of bases not matched to a gene: 7. CDR1 is SGDLS and CDR2 is YYNGEE in the germline V gene. The CDR3 spans 14 residues. The DNA of the CDR3 is TGTGCCAGCACCCGCGGACTAGCATCAGATACGCAGTATTTT. It encodes CASTRGLASDTQYF.

There are a few counts of this clonotype. The V call is TRBV7-9, the J call TRBJ2-2, with D tentatively TRBD1 or TRBD2 (7 bases each). Germline CDR1 and CDR2: SEHNR and FQNEAQ (reference sequence). The V end lost 3 bases, the J end lost 4 bases, and 15 bases lay between the germline ends. CDR3 length equals 16 residues. The CDR3 bases are TGTGCCAGCAGCTTTGGGAGGGGGCCAGGCACCGGGGAGCTGTTTTTT. Translated, it gives CASSFGRGPGTGELFF.

Here the CDR3 DNA reads TGCAGTCAGGTTTATAATTCACCCCTCCACTTT. Translation gives CSQVYNSPLHF. The chain carries TRBV20-1 and TRBJ1-6; D call uncertain. This CDR3 contains 11 residues. Germline lookup yields CDR1 DFQATT and CDR2 SNEGSKA (reference sequence). V dropped 8 bases and J dropped 4 bases, with 6 bases sitting between them.

Many counts were recorded for this clonotype. For the CDR3, the DNA is TGTGCCAGCAGCTTTTCAGGGTCCTCCTACGAGCAGTACTTC. This codes for CASSFSGSSYEQYF. The genes are TRBV5-6 and TRBJ2-7; weak D call: TRBD1 (5 bases). The CDR3 is made up of 14 amino acids. Trimming took 2 bases from V and 0 from J, leaving 9 bases between them. Germline V lookup: CDR1 SGHDT, CDR2 YYEEEE.

This clonotype has just a few counts. This CDR3 is CASSDNGETFNEQFF. The CDR3 bases are TGTGCCAGCAGTGACAACGGGGAAACTTTCAATGAGCAGTTCTTC. V and J are TRBV6-4 and TRBJ2-1; TRBD2 might be the D (5 bases). Trimming shortened V by 2 bases and J by 6 bases, and 14 bases separated the two germline ends. The CDR3 is made up of 15 amino acids. Germline V gene lookup returns CDR1 MRHNA and CDR2 SNTAGT.

The rearrangement joins TRBV29-1 to TRBJ1-1; TRBD1 aligns across 7 bases. Per the germline V gene, CDR1 is SQVTM and CDR2 is ANQGSEA. Losses at the gene ends were 4 bases for V and 0 bases for J; bases not matched to a gene: 5. This CDR3 spans 14 amino acids. The CDR3 here is CSVARDRLNTEAFF. CDR3 bases: TGCAGCGTTGCCCGGGACAGACTGAACACTGAAGCTTTCTTT.

The chain employs TRBV12-3 or TRBV12-4 and TRBJ1-6; unclear D gene. The V and J ends lost 4 bases and 15 bases respectively, with 16 bases between them. This CDR3 region has 13 residues. The CDR3 nucleotides read TGTGCCAGCAGTTCACCGGGCCCGGGAGACCTCCACTTT. This codes for CASSSPGPGDLHF.

The genes are TRBV12-3 or TRBV12-4 and TRBJ1-4; D possibly corresponds to TRBD1 (6 bases). Trimming left V 2 bases short and J 7 bases short, with 14 bases between. The CDR3 contains 15 residues. The CDR3 sequence is CASSLSGGAFEKLFF. CDR3 nucleotides: TGTGCCAGCAGTTTATCTGGGGGCGCGTTTGAAAAACTGTTTTTT.